Following are 17 T cell receptor beta chains from one sample sequenced in a study of control samples from healthy donors and cancer patients. Sequencing was performed with immunoSEQ multiplex PCR; in TCRdb, only in-frame clones are kept and a portion is missing. Here the sample spans 60,000 to 75,000 clones, approximately 86% being singletons. What was sequenced was blood. The receptors were gathered from a man aged 60-69 years in good health.

There are a few counts of this clone. V is TRBV30 and J is TRBJ1-2; TRBD1 agrees at 8 bases. This CDR3 has 15 residues. The germline V gene has CDR1 GTSNPN and CDR2 SVGIG (reference sequence). V lost 1 base and J lost 2; bases outside the gene matches: 6. The CDR3 spells CAWSGWTGRNYGYTF. DNA for the CDR3: TGTGCCTGGAGTGGTTGGACAGGGCGGAACTATGGCTACACCTTC.

The chain employs TRBV6-6 and TRBJ2-7; D ambiguous. Germline lookup yields CDR1 MNHNY and CDR2 SVGAGI (reference sequence). Trimming took off 2 bases at V and 7 bases at J, with 9 bases between the two ends. The CDR3 has 12 amino acids. The CDR3 here is CASSYRRWEQYF. The CDR3 region has the DNA TGTGCCAGCAGTTACCGAAGATGGGAGCAGTACTTC.

This chain links TRBV7-8 with TRBJ2-6; TRBD1 agrees at 7 bases. There are 17 residues in the CDR3. Trimming cost V 5 bases and J 0 bases; bases outside gene matches: 7. The germline V gene encodes CDR1 SGHVS and CDR2 FQNEAQ. CDR3 sequence reads: CASSRGQAISGANVLTF. In nucleotides, the CDR3 is TGTGCCAGCAGCCGAGGACAGGCCATCTCTGGGGCCAACGTCCTGACTTTC.

This clone has just a few counts. This sequence joins TRBV19 and TRBJ2-1; no reliable D call. This CDR3 has 13 amino acids. The germline V gene has CDR1 LNHDA and CDR2 SQIVND (reference sequence). V was trimmed by 7 bases and J by 9 bases, leaving 16 bases between them. CDR3 amino acids: CASNGFQIGEQFF. CDR3 DNA: TGTGCCAGTAACGGGTTTCAAATAGGTGAGCAGTTCTTC.

V usage is TRBV11-2 and J usage is TRBJ2-7; D is unresolved. This CDR3 spans 14 amino acids. The V and J ends lost 5 bases and 2 bases respectively, with 13 bases between them. CDR1 SGHAT and CDR2 FQNNGV come from the germline V gene. DNA of the CDR3: TGTGCCAGCAGCGTCGACCCAGCCGCCTACGAGCAGTACTTC. As protein: CASSVDPAAYEQYF.

The chain has TRBV5-4 and TRBJ2-7; a possible D gene is TRBD1 (6 bases). The germline V gene has CDR1 SGHNT and CDR2 YYREEE (reference sequence). This CDR3 region has 15 residues. V was pared by 0 bases and J by 4 bases, with 14 bases between. This CDR3 reads CASSLATGIGYEQYF. CDR3 DNA: TGTGCCAGCAGCTTGGCCACAGGGATCGGTTACGAGCAGTACTTC.

V and J are TRBV7-2 and TRBJ2-6; 8 bases match TRBD1. Germline CDR1 and CDR2: SGHTA and FQGNSA. CDR3 length: 16 residues. J gave up 4 bases and V 5 bases, and 7 bases lay outside the gene matches. CDR3 loop: CASSPQGARGANVLTF. The CDR3 DNA follows: TGTGCCAGCAGCCCCCAGGGGGCGAGAGGGGCCAACGTCCTGACTTTC.

The CDR3 coding sequence is TGTGCCAGCAGCTTAAGTGGGGGGAGCTCCTACGAGCAGTACTTC. It codes for CASSLSGGSSYEQYF. This chain links TRBV7-9 with TRBJ2-7; TRBD2 might be the D (6 bases). V was trimmed by 2 bases and J by 0 bases, leaving 11 bases between them. The CDR3 contains 15 residues. Germline V gene data show CDR1 as SEHNR and CDR2 as FQNEAQ (reference sequence).

The V gene is TRBV28, the J gene TRBJ1-6, with D hard to call. The CDR3 length is 12 residues. The V end lost 3 bases, the J end lost 8 bases, and 5 bases lay between the germline ends. Germline V lookup: CDR1 MDHEN, CDR2 SYDVKM. In DNA form, the CDR3 reads TGTGCCAGCAGTTTCGGAGATTCACCCCTCCACTTT. Translating it yields CASSFGDSPLHF. Full variable domain (outside the CDR3, taken from reference TRBV28 and TRBJ1-6): DVKVTQSSRYLVKRTGEKVFLECVQDMDHENMFWYRQDPGLGLRLIYFSYDVKMKEKGDIPEGYSVSREKKERFSLILESASTNQTSMYLCASSFGDSPLHFGNGTRLTVT.

This clone has a single count. This chain links TRBV15 with TRBJ2-7; 8 bases are shared with TRBD1. Germline CDR1 reads LNHNV; CDR2 reads YYDKDF (reference sequence). This CDR3 region has 13 residues. Unmatched junction bases numbered 7, after V lost 3 bases and J lost 9 bases. CDR3 sequence (DNA): TGTGCCACCAGCAGGGGGGGAGGACAGGGGCAGTACTTC. Translating gives CATSRGGGQGQYF.

The V gene is TRBV5-4, the J gene TRBJ2-7, with TRBD2 matching 10 bases. The CDR3 totals 15 residues. Germline CDR1 reads SGHNT; CDR2 reads YYREEE (reference sequence). Trimming cost V 0 bases and J 3 bases; bases outside gene matches: 3. The CDR3 DNA follows: TGTGCCAGCAGCTTGGAGGGGACTAGCGACTACGAGCAGTACTTC. Its protein is CASSLEGTSDYEQYF.

This clone was detected only once. Compared with germline, one end of the junction differs, possibly owing to a read error. The sample contains more than one DNA sequence encoding this CDR3. The gene calls are TRBV4-3 and TRBJ1-2, with no clear D. This CDR3 spans 14 amino acids. Germline V gene data show CDR1 as LGHNA and CDR2 as YSLEER. This CDR3 is CASSQDTFTYGYTF. Written as DNA, the CDR3 is TGCGCCAGTAGCCAAGATACCTTTACCTATGGCTACACCTTC.

The rearrangement links TRBV7-9 to TRBJ2-1; 13 nucleotides align to TRBD2. CDR3 length: 17 residues. Germline CDR1 SEHNR, CDR2 FQNEAQ (reference sequence). V gave up 2 bases and J gave up 8 bases; unmatched junction bases: 9. The CDR3 protein is CASSLSGGLAGIHEQFF. DNA for the CDR3: TGTGCCAGCAGCTTAAGTGGGGGACTAGCGGGAATACATGAGCAGTTCTTC.

This clone was picked up a small number of times. This rearrangement joins TRBV11-2 to TRBJ2-2; D is perhaps TRBD2 (6 bases). The CDR3 extends over 17 amino acids. Looked up from germline, CDR1 is SGHAT and CDR2 is FQNNGV. Trimming pared 4 bases from V and 0 bases from J, leaving 15 bases between. The CDR3 DNA reads as TGTGCCAGCAGCTCTTGGCGGGGCGGGGCGAACACCGGGGAGCTGTTTTTT. Its translation is CASSSWRGGANTGELFF.

The chain uses TRBV3-1 (or the pseudogene TRBV3-2) and TRBJ2-4, with TRBD1 as a possible D gene (5 bases). Trimming took 6 bases from V and 1 from J, leaving 19 bases between them. Germline loops: CDR1 LGHDT, CDR2 YNNKEL (reference sequence). The CDR3 consists of 17 residues. The CDR3 bases are TGTGCCAGCAGGGCCTCGTGGAAAAGACAGGCCAAAAACATTCAGTACTTC. Translation gives CASRASWKRQAKNIQYF.

The V call is TRBV19, the J call TRBJ2-1; a weak D match, TRBD1 (5 bases). CDR3 length: 14 residues. The germline V gene encodes CDR1 LNHDA and CDR2 SQIVND (reference sequence). Trimming took 1 base from V and 3 from J, leaving 7 bases between them. The CDR3, as DNA: TGTGCCAGTAGTATAGGGACACACTACAATGAGCAGTTCTTC. Its translation is CASSIGTHYNEQFF.

This clone was found a few times. The chain uses TRBV4-3 and TRBJ2-7; 7 bases align to TRBD2. Germline V gives CDR1 LGHNA, CDR2 YSLEER. The CDR3 sequence is 15 residues long. With 0 bases clipped from V and 5 bases from J, the junction kept 7 bases outside the gene matches. The CDR3: CASSQDPAGIDEQYF. The CDR3 DNA reads TGCGCCAGCAGCCAAGATCCAGCGGGAATCGACGAGCAGTACTTC.